Listed here are 24 T cell receptor beta chains from one sample, sequenced in a study of shared clonotypes between healthy human individuals (TCRdb year 2020). The library relied on the immunoSEQ multiplex PCR assay. The immuneACCESS repertoire file appears here via TCRdb, limited to in-frame rearrangements. These files lack a portion of the clones; in checked studies, under half of the deficit traces to unresolved V genes, and the cause of the others is not known. The sample table contains roughly 300,000 clones; only one count was recorded for around 87% of them. The top ten clones comprise roughly 17% of the sample. The source material was memory CD8+ T cells sorted from blood. The cell subset or site label here, explained by the study, means: CD45RO+ cells pooled with CCR7-negative TemRA cells. The receptors shown here come from a man aged 18 to 30 in good health.

The chain carries TRBV9 and TRBJ2-1; the match to TRBD2 covers 7 bases. This CDR3 is built from 17 residues. From germline, CDR1 is SGDLS and CDR2 YYNGEE. V lost 3 bases and J lost 0; bases outside the gene matches: 9. In DNA, the CDR3 is TGTGCCAGCAGCGGTAGCGGGCACTACAGCTCCTACAATGAGCAGTTCTTC. Amino acid sequence: CASSGSGHYSSYNEQFF.

The gene calls are TRBV15 and TRBJ2-2; D remains ambiguous. Germline V gene sequence: CDR1 LNHNV, CDR2 YYDKDF (reference sequence). V gave up 1 base and J gave up 4 bases, with 7 bases separating them. This CDR3 comprises 14 residues. The CDR3 protein is CATSRALGTGELFF. Written as DNA, the CDR3 is TGTGCCACCAGCAGAGCCCTCGGCACCGGGGAGCTGTTTTTT. The entire variable domain, with the rest obtained from reference TRBV15 and TRBJ2-2, is as follows: DAMVIQNPRYQVTQFGKPVTLSCSQTLNHNVMYWYQQKSSQAPKLLFHYYDKDFNNEADTPDNFQSRRPNTSFCFLDIRSPGLGDTAMYLCATSRALGTGELFFGEGSRLTVL.

The chain has TRBV7-8 and TRBJ2-3; D is ambiguous. The CDR3 runs 19 residues. CDR1 is SGHVS and CDR2 is FQNEAQ in the germline V gene. The V end was cut by 1 base, the J end by 6 bases, with 26 bases between. The CDR3 protein is CASSLEWTPQRPPGDTQYF. The CDR3 region has the DNA TGTGCCAGCAGCTTAGAATGGACCCCACAGAGGCCACCGGGTGATACGCAGTATTTT.

The rearrangement uses TRBV6-1 and TRBJ1-5; no clear D gene. Germline V lookup: CDR1 MNHNS, CDR2 SASEGT. The CDR3 sequence is 13 residues long. The ends were cut back, 11 bases at V and 3 bases at J, with 14 bases in the middle. CDR3 sequence (DNA): TGTGCCCACAACCCGGCCCTCAATCAGCCCCAGCATTTT. It yields the protein CAHNPALNQPQHF.

The J gene is TRBJ2-7, the V gene TRBV4-1; D is unresolved. The V end was cut by 0 bases, the J end by 0 bases, with 12 bases between. The germline V gene encodes CDR1 MGHRA and CDR2 YSYEKL. This CDR3 has 16 residues. The CDR3 DNA reads as TGCGCCAGCAGCCAAGACACGCAGGTCCTCTCCTACGAGCAGTACTTC. This sequence encodes CASSQDTQVLSYEQYF.

Remarks on this clone: Sequence at one end of the junction differs from germline and may be a read error. The chain recombines TRBV5-4 with TRBJ2-1, with no clear D. The CDR3 is 12 residues long. Germline CDR1 SGHNT, CDR2 YYREEE (reference sequence). The CDR3 region is CASSAVGGEQLF. CDR3 nucleotides: TGTGCCAGCTCCGCCGTTGGTGGTGAGCAGCTCTTC.

This chain joins TRBV7-8 and TRBJ2-7; 10 positions agree with TRBD1. V gave up 1 base and J gave up 4 bases; unmatched junction bases: 4. The germline V gene encodes CDR1 SGHVS and CDR2 FQNEAQ. The CDR3 contains 15 residues. The CDR3, as DNA: TGTGCCAGCAGCTTAGGACAGGGGGCAGGTTACGAGCAGTACTTC. Translating it yields CASSLGQGAGYEQYF.

This clone has more than one count but fewer than ten. The chain links TRBV4-3 to TRBJ2-1; D unresolved. The germline CDR1 and CDR2 sequences are LGHNA and YSLEER. V dropped 1 base and J dropped 11 bases, with 12 bases sitting between them. The CDR3 is 13 residues long. Written as DNA, the CDR3 is TGCGCCAGCAGCCAAGGACTGTCTAATCAGCAGTTCTTC. Amino acid sequence: CASSQGLSNQQFF.

This chain links TRBV6-5 with TRBJ2-5, with TRBD1 identical over 8 bases. The DNA end is a closer match to TRBJ2-7, so the J assignment may be wrong. The CDR3 contains 15 residues. Germline CDR1 is MNHEY and CDR2 is SVGAGI. The CDR3 spells CASSYLGTGPYEQYF. CDR3 sequence (DNA): TGTGCCAGCAGTTACCTCGGGACAGGACCCTACGAGCAGTACTTC.

V gene TRBV5-6 combines with J gene TRBJ2-7; 10 bases line up with TRBD2. Germline CDR1 reads SGHDT; CDR2 reads YYEEEE. The J segment lost 6 bases and the V segment lost 4 bases, leaving 4 bases of the junction unmatched. This CDR3 has 13 amino acids. CDR3 DNA sequence: TGTGCCAGCAGCCCAACTAGCGGGACCGAGCAGTACTTC. Translated: CASSPTSGTEQYF.

J is TRBJ2-3 and V is TRBV3-1 (or the pseudogene TRBV3-2); D unresolved. Germline V gives CDR1 LGHDT, CDR2 YNNKEL (reference sequence). This CDR3 spans 9 amino acids. V gave up 8 bases and J gave up 6 bases, with 3 bases separating them. The CDR3 nucleotides read TGTGCCAGCTCCGATACGCAGTATTTT. Amino acid sequence: CASSDTQYF.

The chain joins TRBV6-5 to TRBJ2-7; D is unresolved. CDR1 MNHEY and CDR2 SVGAGI come from the germline V gene. V was cut by 6 bases and J by 0 bases, with 15 bases left in between. This CDR3 is built from 15 residues. The CDR3: CASSQRVVFSYEQYF. CDR3 nucleotides: TGTGCCAGCAGCCAACGGGTCGTATTCTCCTACGAGCAGTACTTC.

This chain joins TRBV5-1 and TRBJ1-2; D gene unclear. CDR1 and CDR2 from the germline V gene are SGHRS and YFSETQ. This CDR3 spans 12 amino acids. V was clipped by 0 bases and J by 4 bases, with 4 bases between them. CDR3 sequence: CASSLDGYGYTF. The CDR3 DNA reads as TGCGCCAGCAGCTTGGACGGCTATGGCTACACCTTC.

The genes are TRBV4-1 and TRBJ1-4; TRBD1 might be the D (5 bases). V lost 6 bases, J lost 7 bases, and 18 bases lay in between. CDR3 length: 15 amino acids. CDR1 and CDR2 (germline): MGHRA, YSYEKL. The DNA for the CDR3 is TGCGCCAGCAGGCTTCTTCAGGGAAGGGGTGAAAAACTGTTTTTT. Its protein is CASRLLQGRGEKLFF.

The chain joins TRBV5-4 to TRBJ1-1; 8 bases align to TRBD1. This CDR3 spans 15 amino acids. Germline V gene data show CDR1 as SGHNT and CDR2 as YYREEE (reference sequence). After removal of 5 bases from V and 5 bases from J, the junction contained 11 bases not matched to a gene. The DNA of the CDR3 is TGTGCCAGCAGAATCCAGGGGCAGGGGGCAACTGAAGCTTTCTTT. Its translation is CASRIQGQGATEAFF.

The chain uses TRBV7-8 and TRBJ2-6; no clear D gene. Germline V gene sequence: CDR1 SGHVS, CDR2 FQNEAQ. The CDR3 consists of 14 residues. The V end lost 0 bases, the J end lost 2 bases, and 2 bases lay between the germline ends. The CDR3 sequence is CASSLAPGANVLTF. In DNA form, the CDR3 reads TGTGCCAGCAGCTTAGCGCCTGGGGCCAACGTCCTGACTTTC. Complete variable domain (other parts from reference TRBV7-8 and TRBJ2-6): GAGVSQSPRYKVAKRGQDVALRCDPISGHVSLFWYQQALGQGPEFLTYFQNEAQLDKSGLPSDRFFAERPEGSVSTLKIQRTQQEDSAVYLCASSLAPGANVLTFGAGSRLTVL.

The chain recombines TRBV7-9 with TRBJ2-7; no clear D gene. Trimming removed 6 bases from V and 5 bases from J, with 8 bases in between. Germline V CDR1 and CDR2: SEHNR, FQNEAQ (reference sequence). The CDR3 sequence is 11 residues long. The CDR3 sequence is CASSGTDEQYF. As DNA, the CDR3 is TGTGCCAGCAGTGGCACCGACGAGCAGTACTTC.

The chain links TRBV7-9 to TRBJ2-1; TRBD2 matches at 8 bases. Germline loops: CDR1 SEHNR, CDR2 FQNEAQ (reference sequence). This CDR3 has 16 residues. With V trimmed by 1 base and J by 4 bases, 6 bases remained unmatched. DNA for the CDR3: TGTGCCAGCAGCTTAGGGTCACTAGCGGCGTACAATGAGCAGTTCTTC. Its protein is CASSLGSLAAYNEQFF.

The J gene is TRBJ1-6, the V gene TRBV7-2; D uncertain. Per the germline V gene, CDR1 is SGHTA and CDR2 is FQGNSA. V was pared by 1 base and J by 5 bases, with 6 bases between. The CDR3 extends over 14 amino acids. This CDR3 is CASSLVWNNSPLHF. CDR3 nucleotides: TGTGCCAGCAGCTTAGTCTGGAATAATTCACCCCTCCACTTT.

This chain uses TRBV5-6 with TRBJ1-2; possibly TRBD1 for D (5 bases). The CDR3 is made up of 16 amino acids. Trimming stripped 2 bases from V and 1 base from J, with 15 bases between. Germline V gene sequence: CDR1 SGHDT, CDR2 YYEEEE. The CDR3, as DNA: TGTGCCAGCAGCTTTTGGGACGCACGATTTAACTATGGCTACACCTTC. Translated, it gives CASSFWDARFNYGYTF. Based on the CDR3 plus reference TRBV5-6 and TRBJ1-2, the full variable domain is DAGVTQSPTHLIKTRGQQVTLRCSPKSGHDTVSWYQQALGQGPQFIFQYYEEEERQRGNFPDRFSGHQFPNYSSELNVNALLLGDSALYLCASSFWDARFNYGYTFGSGTRLTVV.

The chain uses TRBV2 and TRBJ2-5; a weak D match, TRBD1 (5 bases). The CDR3 runs 12 residues. V was cut by 6 bases and J by 5 bases, with 10 bases left in between. Germline V gene lookup returns CDR1 SNHLY and CDR2 FYNNEI. CDR3 amino acids: CASSDSAETQYF. The CDR3 DNA reads TGTGCCAGCAGCGACAGTGCGGAGACCCAGTACTTC.

J is TRBJ1-2 and V is TRBV7-6; 11 bases fit TRBD1. Germline CDR1 SGHVS, CDR2 FNYEAQ. This CDR3 contains 15 residues. The V and J ends lost 5 bases and 6 bases, in that order; junction bases with no gene match: 8. CDR3 region: CASSPGTGGVDGYTF. The CDR3 coding sequence is TGTGCCAGCAGCCCCGGGACAGGGGGGGTTGATGGCTACACCTTC.

The gene calls are TRBV7-2 and TRBJ2-7; perhaps D is TRBD1 or TRBD2 (5 bases each). Germline lookup yields CDR1 SGHTA and CDR2 FQGNSA. The CDR3 is made up of 15 amino acids. V gave up 1 base and J gave up 4 bases, with 14 bases separating them. The CDR3 nucleotides read TGTGCCAGCAGCTTAGGTATCGGGACGGCGTACGAGCAGTACTTC. Amino acids: CASSLGIGTAYEQYF.

This chain links TRBV6-1 with TRBJ2-1, with D perhaps given as TRBD1 or TRBD2 (5 bases each). The germline CDR1 and CDR2 sequences are MNHNS and SASEGT. This CDR3 contains 16 residues. V lost 0 bases, J lost 7 bases, and 16 bases lay in between. This CDR3 reads CASSEALGGEANEQFF. The CDR3 DNA sequence: TGTGCCAGCAGTGAAGCGCTTGGGGGAGAGGCTAATGAGCAGTTCTTC.